The rows below give T cell receptor beta chains drawn from one sample of a study of radiation and T cells in renal cell carcinoma. The assay was immunoSEQ multiplex PCR, and TCRdb's table has in-frame clones only and misses some. The sample has 20,000 to 25,000 clones, about 80% seen once. Sequencing used blood, obtained from a patient whose treatment included radiotherapy and nephrectomy. The receptors shown here come from a man aged 55 to 70 with renal cell carcinoma. Both conserved end residues are trimmed from each CDR3. Fields, in order: J gene, V gene, CDR3 length, CDR3 protein.

TRBJ2-1 | TRBV15 | 16 | ATSTGTSPGLAGGTQF
TRBJ2-7 | TRBV2 | 13 | ASSDSRAGGYEQY
TRBJ2-2 | TRBV7-2 | 12 | ASSKEGGTGELF
TRBJ2-3 | TRBV12-5 | 11 | ASGLKTGDTQY
TRBJ2-5 | TRBV7-7 | 15 | ASSFSPGGGYQETQY
TRBJ2-7 | TRBV7-9 | 10 | ASSFPSYEQY
TRBJ1-4 | TRBV30 | 12 | AWSAGQGREKLF
TRBJ2-2 | TRBV27 | 13 | ASRDSGSITGELF
TRBJ2-2 | TRBV10-3 | 12 | AITTGRNTGELF
TRBJ2-1 | TRBV2 | 12 | ASTPSYLGDEQF
TRBJ2-5 | TRBV4-1 | 13 | ASSYLWDREETQY
TRBJ1-3 | TRBV7-6 | 12 | ASSLLTAGNTIY
TRBJ1-2 | TRBV19 | 15 | ASSGSGARPGDYGYT
TRBJ2-1 | TRBV5-1 | 14 | ASSPAGSGRYNEQF
TRBJ1-2 | TRBV30 | 11 | AWSKATLYGYT
TRBJ2-7 | TRBV2 | 12 | ASIRLSSSYEQY
TRBJ1-1 | TRBV27 | 13 | ASSPPGLLGTEAF
TRBJ1-2 | TRBV14 | 11 | ASSPNRLYGYT
TRBJ2-1 | TRBV15 | 14 | ATSRRGQGGNNEQF
TRBJ2-2 | TRBV4-2 | 14 | ASSPPTGINTGELF
TRBJ2-7 | TRBV11-2 | 13 | ASSTPTGTGDEQY
TRBJ1-2 | TRBV5-6 | 13 | ASSLVGTGTYGYT
TRBJ1-5 | TRBV30 | 11 | AWSGLSNQPQH
TRBJ2-7 | TRBV4-1 | 12 | ASSQDETYYEQY
TRBJ2-1 | TRBV7-2 | 15 | ASSLGRTGMRHNEQF
TRBJ2-7 | TRBV2 | 12 | ASSGAGGSYEQY
TRBJ1-6 | TRBV9 | 12 | ASSVAEDLSPLH
TRBJ1-2 | TRBV30 | 10 | AWSVEVYGYT
TRBJ2-3 | TRBV2 | 12 | ASSGRQGGDTQY
TRBJ1-1 | TRBV13 | 14 | ASSEHRGGANTEAF
TRBJ1-3 | TRBV10-1 | 11 | ASSRGSGNTIY
TRBJ1-1 | TRBV7-6 | 13 | ASSPTSEGRTEAF
TRBJ1-1 | TRBV10-3 | 13 | AISESERRNTEAF
TRBJ1-2 | TRBV15 | 13 | ATSVFTGRDPGYT
TRBJ1-1 | TRBV6-5 | 13 | ASSYTGQGYTEAF
TRBJ1-1 | TRBV9 | 12 | ASSAYSTTTEAF
TRBJ2-5 | TRBV18 | 11 | ASSPSGRETQY